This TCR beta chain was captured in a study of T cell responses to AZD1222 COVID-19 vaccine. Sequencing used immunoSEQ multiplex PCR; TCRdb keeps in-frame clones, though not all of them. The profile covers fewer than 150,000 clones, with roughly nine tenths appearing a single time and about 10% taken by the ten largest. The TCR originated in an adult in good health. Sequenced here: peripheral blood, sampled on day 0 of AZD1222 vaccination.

CDR3: CASSPLDRAPEEEQYF. The CDR3, as DNA: TGTGCCAGCTCACCACTGGACAGGGCCCCCGAGGAGGAGCAGTACTTC. The chain couples TRBV18 to TRBJ2-7; 8 bases line up with TRBD1. The length of the CDR3 is 16 residues. The J segment lost 7 bases and the V segment lost 1 base, leaving 12 bases of the junction unmatched. The germline V gene has CDR1 KGHSH and CDR2 LQKENI.